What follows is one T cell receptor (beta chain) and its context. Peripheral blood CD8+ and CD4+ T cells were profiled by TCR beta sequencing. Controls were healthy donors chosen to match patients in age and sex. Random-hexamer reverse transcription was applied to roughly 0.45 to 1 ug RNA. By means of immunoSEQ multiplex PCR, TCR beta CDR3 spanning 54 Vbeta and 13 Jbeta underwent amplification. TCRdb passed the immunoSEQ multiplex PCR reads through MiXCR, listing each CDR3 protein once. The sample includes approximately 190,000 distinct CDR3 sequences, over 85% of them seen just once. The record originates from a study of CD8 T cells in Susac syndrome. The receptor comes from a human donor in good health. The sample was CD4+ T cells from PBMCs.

In DNA form, the CDR3 reads TGTGCCAGCAGTGAGGTATCCGAAAAACTGTTTTTT. Protein sequence: CASSEVSEKLFF. The rearrangement joins TRBV12-3 or TRBV12-4 to TRBJ1-4, with unresolved D. With 5 bases removed from V and 8 bases from J, the gap between germline ends came to 9 bases. The CDR3 contains 12 residues.